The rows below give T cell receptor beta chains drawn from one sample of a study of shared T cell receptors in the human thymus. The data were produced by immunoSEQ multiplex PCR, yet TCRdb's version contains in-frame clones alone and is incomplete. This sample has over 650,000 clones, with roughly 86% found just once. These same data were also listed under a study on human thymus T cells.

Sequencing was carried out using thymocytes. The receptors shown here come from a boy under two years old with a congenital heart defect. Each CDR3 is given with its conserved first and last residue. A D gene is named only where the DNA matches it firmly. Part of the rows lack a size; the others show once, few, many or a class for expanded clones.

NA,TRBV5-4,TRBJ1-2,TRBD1,CASSDGQGTYGYTF,TGTGCCAGCAGCGATGGACAGGGTACCTATGGCTACACCTTC
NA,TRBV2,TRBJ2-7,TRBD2,CASSELAGYYEQYF,TGTGCCAGCAGTGAACTAGCGGGATACTACGAGCAGTACTTC
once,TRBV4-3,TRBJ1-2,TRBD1,CASSQGKQGAGYGYTF,TGCGCCAGCAGCCAGGGAAAACAGGGGGCGGGCTATGGCTACACCTTC
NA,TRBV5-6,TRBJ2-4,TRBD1,CASSLGTGPVAKNIQYF,TGTGCCAGCAGCTTGGGGACAGGGCCGGTCGCCAAAAACATTCAGTACTTC
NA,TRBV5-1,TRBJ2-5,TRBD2,CASSLEGTNQETQYF,TGCGCCAGCAGCCTGGAGGGGACTAACCAAGAGACCCAGTACTTC
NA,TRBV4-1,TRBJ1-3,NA,CASSQDDGAGVPGGNTIYF,TGCGCCAGCAGCCAAGATGATGGGGCAGGGGTGCCCGGTGGAAACACCATATATTTT
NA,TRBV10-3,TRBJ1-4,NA,CAISSGLNPGEEKLFF,TGTGCCATCAGCTCCGGGTTAAACCCGGGTGAGGAAAAACTGTTTTTT
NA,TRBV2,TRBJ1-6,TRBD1,CASTQGQGAVDNSPLHF,TGTGCCAGCACACAAGGGCAGGGGGCAGTGGATAATTCACCCCTCCACTTT
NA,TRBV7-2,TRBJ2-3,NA,CASSPAAGPDTQYF,TGTGCCAGCAGCCCCGCGGCAGGGCCAGATACGCAGTATTTT
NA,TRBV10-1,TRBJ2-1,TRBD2,CASSGLAVTGEQFF,TGCGCCAGCAGTGGACTAGCCGTCACCGGTGAGCAGTTCTTC